The entry that follows covers one TCR beta chain sequence. The target antigen is unknown. This record belongs to a study of shared clonotypes between healthy human individuals. About the research overall: Two female and a few male donors aged 18 to 49 were enrolled.

Profiling relied on immunoSEQ multiplex PCR, and the TCRdb table lists in-frame clones only, not all of them. The sample contains roughly 2.4 million clones, around 95% of which appear only once. Germline CDR1 and CDR2: ENHRY and SYGVKD. V trimming: 10 bases; J trimming: 1 base; junction bases outside the gene matches: 3. The CDR3 has 13 amino acids. Study results and limitations: Against clonotypes common to all four donors, non-shared ones had lower generation probabilities.

The specimen sequenced was naive CD4+ T cells sorted from blood. Subset defined: CD45RA+ positively selected. This clonotype was obtained from a man aged 18 to 30 in good health. The chain employs TRBV10-3 and TRBJ2-2; 7 bases map to TRBD1. The CDR3, as DNA: TGTGCCACCCGGACAGGGAACACCGGGGAGCTGTTTTTT. Its protein product is CATRTGNTGELFF.